Sequencing of this T cell receptor (beta chain) was carried out in a study of blood T cell repertoires in COVID-19. Sequencing was performed with immunoSEQ multiplex PCR; in TCRdb, only in-frame clones are kept and a portion is missing. This table holds about 300,000 clones, 70% to 90% found once. Germline V gene sequence: CDR1 MNHEY, CDR2 SVGAGI. This CDR3 contains 13 residues. Trimming cost V 8 bases and J 7 bases, with 17 bases left between them. Living in about two dozen US areas, the participants were between about 18 and 100 years of age. This TCR derives from a man aged 25-45 years who had recovered from COVID-19. The chain links TRBV6-5 to TRBJ1-2; TRBD1 is a possible D gene (6 bases). The specimen sequenced was PBMCs or T cells enriched from blood (not recorded which). The CDR3 region has the DNA TGTGCCAGCCTCCGCGGGGGCCTGGGTGGCTACACCTTC. Translating it yields CASLRGGLGGYTF.